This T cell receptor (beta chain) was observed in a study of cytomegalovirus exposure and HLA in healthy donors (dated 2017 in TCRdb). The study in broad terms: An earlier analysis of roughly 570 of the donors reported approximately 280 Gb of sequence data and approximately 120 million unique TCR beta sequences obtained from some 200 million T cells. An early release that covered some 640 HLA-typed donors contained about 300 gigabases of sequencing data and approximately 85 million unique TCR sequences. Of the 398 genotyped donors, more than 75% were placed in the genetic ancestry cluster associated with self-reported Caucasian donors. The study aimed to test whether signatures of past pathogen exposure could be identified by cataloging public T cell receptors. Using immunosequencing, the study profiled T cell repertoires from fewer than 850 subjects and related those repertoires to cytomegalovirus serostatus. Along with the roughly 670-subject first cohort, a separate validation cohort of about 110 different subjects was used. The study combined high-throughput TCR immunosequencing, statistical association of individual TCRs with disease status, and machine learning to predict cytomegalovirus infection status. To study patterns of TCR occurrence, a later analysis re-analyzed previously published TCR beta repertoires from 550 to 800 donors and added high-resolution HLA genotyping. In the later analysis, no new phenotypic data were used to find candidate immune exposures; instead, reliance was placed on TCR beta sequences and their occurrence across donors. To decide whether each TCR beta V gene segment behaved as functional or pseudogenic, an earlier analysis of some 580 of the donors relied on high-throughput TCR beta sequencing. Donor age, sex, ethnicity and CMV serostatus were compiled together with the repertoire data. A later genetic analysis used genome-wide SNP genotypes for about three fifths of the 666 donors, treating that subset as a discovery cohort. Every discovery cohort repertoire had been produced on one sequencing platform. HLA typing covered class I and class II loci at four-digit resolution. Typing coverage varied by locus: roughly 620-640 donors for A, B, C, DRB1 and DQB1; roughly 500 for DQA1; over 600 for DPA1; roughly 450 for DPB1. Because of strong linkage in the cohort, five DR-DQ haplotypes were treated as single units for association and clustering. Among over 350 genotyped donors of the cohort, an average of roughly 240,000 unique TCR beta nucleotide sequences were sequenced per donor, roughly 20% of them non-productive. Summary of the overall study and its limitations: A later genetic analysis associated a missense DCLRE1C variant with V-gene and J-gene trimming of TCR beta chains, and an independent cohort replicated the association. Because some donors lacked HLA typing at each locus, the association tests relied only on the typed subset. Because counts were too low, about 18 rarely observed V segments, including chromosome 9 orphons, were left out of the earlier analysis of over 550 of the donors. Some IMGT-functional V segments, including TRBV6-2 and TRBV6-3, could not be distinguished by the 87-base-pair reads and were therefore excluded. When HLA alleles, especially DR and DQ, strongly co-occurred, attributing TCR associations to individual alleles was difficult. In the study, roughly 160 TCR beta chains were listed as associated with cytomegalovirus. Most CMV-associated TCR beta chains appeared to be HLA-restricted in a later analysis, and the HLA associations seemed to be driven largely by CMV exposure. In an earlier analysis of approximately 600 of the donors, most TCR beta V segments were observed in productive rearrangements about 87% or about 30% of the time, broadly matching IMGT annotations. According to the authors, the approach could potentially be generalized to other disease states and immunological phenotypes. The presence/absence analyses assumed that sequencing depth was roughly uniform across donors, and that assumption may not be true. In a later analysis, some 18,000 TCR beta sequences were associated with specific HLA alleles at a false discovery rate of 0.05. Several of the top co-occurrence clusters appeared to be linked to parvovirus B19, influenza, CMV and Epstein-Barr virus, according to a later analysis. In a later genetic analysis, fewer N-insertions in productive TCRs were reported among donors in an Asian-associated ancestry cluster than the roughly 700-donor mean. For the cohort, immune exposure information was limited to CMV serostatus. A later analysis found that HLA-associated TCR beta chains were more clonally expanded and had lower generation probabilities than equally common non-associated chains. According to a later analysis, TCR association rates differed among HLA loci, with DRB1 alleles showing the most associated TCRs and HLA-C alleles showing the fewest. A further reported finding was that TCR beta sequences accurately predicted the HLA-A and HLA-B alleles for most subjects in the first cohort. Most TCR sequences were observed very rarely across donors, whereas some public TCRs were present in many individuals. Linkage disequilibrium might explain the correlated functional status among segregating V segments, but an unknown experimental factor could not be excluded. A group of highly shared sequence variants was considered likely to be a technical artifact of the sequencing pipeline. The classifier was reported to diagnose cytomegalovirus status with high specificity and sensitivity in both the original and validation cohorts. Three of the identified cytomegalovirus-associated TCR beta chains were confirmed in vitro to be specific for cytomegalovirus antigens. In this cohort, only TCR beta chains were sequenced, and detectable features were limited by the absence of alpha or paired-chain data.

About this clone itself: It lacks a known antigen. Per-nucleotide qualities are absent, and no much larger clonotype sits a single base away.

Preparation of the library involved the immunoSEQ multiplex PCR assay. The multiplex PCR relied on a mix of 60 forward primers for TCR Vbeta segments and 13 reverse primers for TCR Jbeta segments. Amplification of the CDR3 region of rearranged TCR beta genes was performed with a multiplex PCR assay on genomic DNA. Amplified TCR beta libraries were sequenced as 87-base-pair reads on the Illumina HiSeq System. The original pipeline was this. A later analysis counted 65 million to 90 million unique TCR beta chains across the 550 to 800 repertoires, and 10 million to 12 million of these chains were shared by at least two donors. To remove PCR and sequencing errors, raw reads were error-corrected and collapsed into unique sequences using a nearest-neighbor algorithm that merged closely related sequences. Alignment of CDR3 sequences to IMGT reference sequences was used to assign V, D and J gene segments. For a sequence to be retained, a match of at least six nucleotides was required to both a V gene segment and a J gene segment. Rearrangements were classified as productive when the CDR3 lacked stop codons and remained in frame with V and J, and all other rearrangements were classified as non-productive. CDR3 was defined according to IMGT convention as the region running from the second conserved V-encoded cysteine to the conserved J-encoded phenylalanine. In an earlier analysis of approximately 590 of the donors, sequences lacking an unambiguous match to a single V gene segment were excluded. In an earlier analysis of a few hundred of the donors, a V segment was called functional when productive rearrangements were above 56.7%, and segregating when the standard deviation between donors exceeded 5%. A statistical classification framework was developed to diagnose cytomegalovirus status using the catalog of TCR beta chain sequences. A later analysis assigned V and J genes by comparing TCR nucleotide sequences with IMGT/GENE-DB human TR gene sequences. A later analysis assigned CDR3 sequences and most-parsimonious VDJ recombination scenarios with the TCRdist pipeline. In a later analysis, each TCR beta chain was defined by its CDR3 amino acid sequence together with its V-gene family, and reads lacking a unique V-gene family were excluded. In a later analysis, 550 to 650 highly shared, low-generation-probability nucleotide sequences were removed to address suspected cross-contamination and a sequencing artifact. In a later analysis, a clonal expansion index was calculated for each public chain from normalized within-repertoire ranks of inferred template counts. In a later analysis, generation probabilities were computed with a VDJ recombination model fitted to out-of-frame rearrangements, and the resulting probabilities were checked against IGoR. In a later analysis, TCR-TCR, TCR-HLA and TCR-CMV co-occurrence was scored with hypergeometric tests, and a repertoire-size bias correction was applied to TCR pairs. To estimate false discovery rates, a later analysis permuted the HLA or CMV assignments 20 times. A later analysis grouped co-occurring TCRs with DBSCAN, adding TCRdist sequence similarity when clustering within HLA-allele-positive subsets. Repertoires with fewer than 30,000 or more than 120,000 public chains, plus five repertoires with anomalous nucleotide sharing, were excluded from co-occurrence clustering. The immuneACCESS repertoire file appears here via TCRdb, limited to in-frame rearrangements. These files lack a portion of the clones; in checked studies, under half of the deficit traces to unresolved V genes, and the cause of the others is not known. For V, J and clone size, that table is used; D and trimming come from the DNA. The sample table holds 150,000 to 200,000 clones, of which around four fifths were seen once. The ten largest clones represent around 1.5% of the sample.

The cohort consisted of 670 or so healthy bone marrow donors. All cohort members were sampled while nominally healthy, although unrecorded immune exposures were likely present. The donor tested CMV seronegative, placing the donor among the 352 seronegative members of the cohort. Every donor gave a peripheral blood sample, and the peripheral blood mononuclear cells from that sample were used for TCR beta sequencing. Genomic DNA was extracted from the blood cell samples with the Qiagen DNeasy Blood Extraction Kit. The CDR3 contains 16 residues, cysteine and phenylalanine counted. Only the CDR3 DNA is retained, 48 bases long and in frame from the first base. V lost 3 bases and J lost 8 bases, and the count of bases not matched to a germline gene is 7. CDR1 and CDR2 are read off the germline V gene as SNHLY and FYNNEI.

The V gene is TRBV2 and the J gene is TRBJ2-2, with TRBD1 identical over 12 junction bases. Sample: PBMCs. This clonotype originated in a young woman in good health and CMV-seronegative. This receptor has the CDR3 CASSDWGQGAAGELFF. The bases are TGTGCCAGCAGTGACTGGGGACAGGGGGCGGCTGGGGAGCTGTTTTTT.